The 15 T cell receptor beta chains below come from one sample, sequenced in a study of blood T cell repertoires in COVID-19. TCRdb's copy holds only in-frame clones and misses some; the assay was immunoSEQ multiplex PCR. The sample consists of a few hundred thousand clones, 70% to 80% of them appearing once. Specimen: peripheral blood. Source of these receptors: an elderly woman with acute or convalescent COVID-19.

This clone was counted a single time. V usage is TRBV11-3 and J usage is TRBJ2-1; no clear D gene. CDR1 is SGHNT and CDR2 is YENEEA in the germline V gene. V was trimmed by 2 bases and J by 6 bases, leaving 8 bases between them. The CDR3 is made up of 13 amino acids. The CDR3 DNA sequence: TGTGCCAGCAGCTTATGGCCCCCCAATGAGCAGTTCTTC. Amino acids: CASSLWPPNEQFF.

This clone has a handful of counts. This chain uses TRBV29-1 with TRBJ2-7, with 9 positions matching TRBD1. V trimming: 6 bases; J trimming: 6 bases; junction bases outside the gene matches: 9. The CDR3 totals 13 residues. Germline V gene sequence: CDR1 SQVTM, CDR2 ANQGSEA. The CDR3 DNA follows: TGCAGCGTAGCCGGGACAGGGAGGCGCGAGCAGTACTTC. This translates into CSVAGTGRREQYF.

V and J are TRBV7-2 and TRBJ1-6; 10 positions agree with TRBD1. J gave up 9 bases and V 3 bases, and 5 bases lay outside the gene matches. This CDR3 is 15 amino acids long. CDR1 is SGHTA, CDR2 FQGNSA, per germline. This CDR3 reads CASSLTGGPGSPLHF. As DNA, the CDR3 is TGTGCCAGCAGCTTGACAGGGGGCCCAGGTTCACCCCTCCACTTT.

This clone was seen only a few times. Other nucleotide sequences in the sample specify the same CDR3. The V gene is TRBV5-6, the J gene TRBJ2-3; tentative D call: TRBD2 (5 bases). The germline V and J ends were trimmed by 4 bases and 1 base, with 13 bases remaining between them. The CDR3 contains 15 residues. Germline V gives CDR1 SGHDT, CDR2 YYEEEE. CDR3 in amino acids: CASSQPGLGTDTQYF. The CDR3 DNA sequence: TGTGCCAGCAGCCAACCGGGATTAGGCACAGATACGCAGTATTTT.

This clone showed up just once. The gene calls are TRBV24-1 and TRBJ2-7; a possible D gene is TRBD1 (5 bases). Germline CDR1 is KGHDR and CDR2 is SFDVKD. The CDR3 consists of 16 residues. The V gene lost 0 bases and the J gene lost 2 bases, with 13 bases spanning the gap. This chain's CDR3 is CATSDLCRGRTYEQYF. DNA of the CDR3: TGTGCCACCAGTGATTTGTGTAGGGGCCGAACCTACGAGCAGTACTTC.

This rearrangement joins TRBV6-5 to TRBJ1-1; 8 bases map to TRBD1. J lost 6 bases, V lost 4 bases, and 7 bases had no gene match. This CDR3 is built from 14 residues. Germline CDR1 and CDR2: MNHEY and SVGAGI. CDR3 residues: CASSFRQGKPEAFF. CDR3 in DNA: TGTGCCAGCAGTTTTCGACAGGGGAAGCCTGAAGCTTTCTTT.

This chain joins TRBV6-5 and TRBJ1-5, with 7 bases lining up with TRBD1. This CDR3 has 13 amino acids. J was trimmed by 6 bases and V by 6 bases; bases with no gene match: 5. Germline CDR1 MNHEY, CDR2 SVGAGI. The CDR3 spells CASSRQGVQPQHF. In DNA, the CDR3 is TGTGCCAGCAGCCGACAGGGCGTTCAGCCCCAGCATTTT.

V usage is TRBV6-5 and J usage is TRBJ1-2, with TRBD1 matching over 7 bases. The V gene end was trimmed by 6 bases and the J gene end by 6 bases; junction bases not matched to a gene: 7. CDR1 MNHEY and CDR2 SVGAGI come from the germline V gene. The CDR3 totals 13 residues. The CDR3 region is CASRLGQEDGYTF. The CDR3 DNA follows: TGTGCCAGCAGACTTGGACAGGAGGATGGCTACACCTTC.

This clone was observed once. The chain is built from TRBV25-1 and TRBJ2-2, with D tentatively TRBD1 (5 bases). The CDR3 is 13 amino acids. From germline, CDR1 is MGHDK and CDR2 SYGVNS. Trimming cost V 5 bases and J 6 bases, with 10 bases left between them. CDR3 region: CASSLRGSGELFF. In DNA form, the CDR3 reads TGTGCCAGCAGTCTAAGGGGATCCGGGGAGCTGTTTTTT.

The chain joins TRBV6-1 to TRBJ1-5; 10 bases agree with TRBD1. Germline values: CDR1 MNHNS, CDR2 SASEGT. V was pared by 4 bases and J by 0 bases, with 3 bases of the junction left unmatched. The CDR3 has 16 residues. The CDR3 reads CASSAGDRGSNQPQHF. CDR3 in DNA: TGTGCCAGCAGTGCAGGGGACAGGGGTAGCAATCAGCCCCAGCATTTT.

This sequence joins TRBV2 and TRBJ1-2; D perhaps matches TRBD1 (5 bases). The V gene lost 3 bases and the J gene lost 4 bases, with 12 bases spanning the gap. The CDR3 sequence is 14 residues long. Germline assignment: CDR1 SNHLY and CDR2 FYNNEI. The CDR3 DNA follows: TGTGCCAGCAGTGAGGGACTTCTTGGCTATGGCTACACCTTC. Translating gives CASSEGLLGYGYTF.

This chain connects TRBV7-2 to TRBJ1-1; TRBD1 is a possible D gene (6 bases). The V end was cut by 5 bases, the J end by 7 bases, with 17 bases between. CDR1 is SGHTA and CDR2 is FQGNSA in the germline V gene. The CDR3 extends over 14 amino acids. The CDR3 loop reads CASSLTGSLNEAFF. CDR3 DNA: TGTGCCAGCAGCCTTACAGGGTCCCTCAATGAAGCTTTCTTT.

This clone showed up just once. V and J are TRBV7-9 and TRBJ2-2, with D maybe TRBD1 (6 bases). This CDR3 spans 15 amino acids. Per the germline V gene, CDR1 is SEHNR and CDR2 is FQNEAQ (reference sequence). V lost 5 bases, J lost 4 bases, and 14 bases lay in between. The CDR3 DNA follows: TGTGCCAGCAGCACGTCGGGGACACTCACCGGGGAGCTGTTTTTT. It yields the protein CASSTSGTLTGELFF.

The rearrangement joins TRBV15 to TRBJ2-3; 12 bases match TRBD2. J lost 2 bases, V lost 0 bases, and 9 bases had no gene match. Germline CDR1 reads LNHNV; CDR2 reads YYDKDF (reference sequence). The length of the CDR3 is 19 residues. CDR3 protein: CATSRDGLAGGLVTDTQYF. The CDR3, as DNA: TGTGCCACCAGCAGAGATGGGCTAGCGGGGGGGCTAGTCACAGATACGCAGTATTTT.

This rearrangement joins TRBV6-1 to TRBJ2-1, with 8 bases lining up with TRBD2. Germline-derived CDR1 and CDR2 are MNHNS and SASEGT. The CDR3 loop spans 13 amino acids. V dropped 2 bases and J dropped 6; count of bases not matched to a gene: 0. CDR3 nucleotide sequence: TGTGCCAGCAGTGAACTAGCGGGCAATGAGCAGTTCTTC. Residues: CASSELAGNEQFF.